Each of the 16 T cell receptor beta chains below was sequenced from the same sample in a study of regulatory T cells in long-lasting Graves disease. Researchers made TCR beta libraries by using iRepertoire HTBI primers and running Arm-PCR on CDR3 regions. TCRdb reprocessed the multiplex PCR reads via MiXCR and lists one record per CDR3 protein. The sample holds 600,000 to 650,000 distinct CDR3 sequences, 16% seen once. Time point denoted: newly diagnosed GD, antithyroid drugs for less than 3 months. RNA extracted from PBMCs served as the sequencing template. These data are also associated with another study on T cells in Graves' hyperthyroidism and ophthalmopathy.

Specimen: peripheral blood mononuclear cells (PBMCs), collected at new diagnosis, from a patient treated with antithyroid drugs. All receptors derive from a woman aged 25 to 39 with Graves disease.

In this sample, this clonotype turned up many times. The chain couples TRBV28 to TRBJ2-7; D may correspond to TRBD1 or TRBD2 (5 bases each). The germline gives CDR1 MDHEN, CDR2 SYDVKM. The CDR3 sequence is 14 residues long. V was trimmed by 6 bases and J by 0 bases, leaving 12 bases between them. CDR3 region: CASRPERGSYEQYF. The CDR3 bases are TGTGCCAGCAGGCCCGAGAGGGGCTCCTACGAGCAGTACTTC.

This clonotype was seen at least ten times. DNA for the CDR3: TGTGCCAGCAGCCAAGCCGGGGGGGGTACTGAAGCTTTCTTT. Translated, it gives CASSQAGGGTEAFF. V and J are TRBV3-1 and TRBJ1-1, with a possible D match to TRBD1 (5 bases). The V gene's germline CDR1 is LGHDT and CDR2 YNNKEL (reference sequence). This CDR3 region has 14 residues. V lost 1 base and J 5 bases, leaving 11 bases between the germline ends.

This clonotype was seen repeatedly, ten times or more. V is TRBV6-1 and J is TRBJ2-7, with D perhaps TRBD1 (6 bases). CDR3 length equals 14 residues. CDR1 and CDR2 from the germline V gene are MNHNS and SASEGT. Trimming left V 6 bases short and J 7 bases short, with 19 bases between. The CDR3 sequence: CASSSPRQAREQYF. The CDR3 nucleotides are TGTGCCAGCAGCTCCCCCAGACAGGCTAGGGAGCAGTACTTC.

This clonotype was found a few times. The CDR3 nucleotides are TGTGCCACTGTCGGGACTAGCGCATCTACTAGCACAGATACGCAGTATTTT. Translated: CATVGTSASTSTDTQYF. The chain uses TRBV19 and TRBJ2-3; TRBD2 matches at 10 bases. The germline gives CDR1 LNHDA, CDR2 SQIVND (reference sequence). The CDR3 is made up of 17 amino acids. The ends lost 10 bases at V and 0 bases at J; junction bases unmatched: 13.

For this clonotype: Possible read error: a much larger clone is one base away. This chain connects TRBV5-1 to TRBJ2-2; a possible D gene is TRBD1 (6 bases). V was pared by 8 bases and J by 3 bases, with 11 bases between. The CDR3 runs to 13 residues. Germline values: CDR1 SGHRS, CDR2 YFSETQ. DNA of the CDR3: TGCGCCAGTACAGGGATGGACACCGGGGAGCTGTTTTTT. The encoded protein is CASTGMDTGELFF.

Many counts were recorded for this clonotype. The chain couples TRBV6-2 or TRBV6-3 to TRBJ2-3; 8 nucleotides match TRBD1. Germline V gene data show CDR1 as MNHEY and CDR2 as SVGEGT. The CDR3 covers 15 residues. With V trimmed by 7 bases and J by 2 bases, 8 bases remained unmatched. CDR3 sequence: CASNPGQVLTDTQYF. The CDR3, as DNA: TGTGCCAGCAACCCGGGACAGGTCCTCACAGATACGCAGTATTTT.

This clonotype has at least ten counts. The chain employs TRBV20-1 and TRBJ2-3, with D possibly called TRBD1 or TRBD2 (5 bases each). V lost 2 bases and J lost 1, with 22 bases in between. Germline-derived CDR1 and CDR2 are DFQATT and SNEGSKA (reference sequence). This CDR3 has 18 residues. As DNA, the CDR3 is TGCAGTGCTAGATCCGGGGCGGGCAACGGAGTCGGCACAGATACGCAGTATTTT. Amino acid sequence: CSARSGAGNGVGTDTQYF.

There are many counts of this clonotype. This sequence joins TRBV6-5 and TRBJ2-3; no reliable D call. Trimming took off 2 bases at V and 2 bases at J, with 17 bases between the two ends. The germline CDR1 and CDR2 sequences are MNHEY and SVGAGI. The CDR3 runs to 17 residues. CDR3 DNA: TGTGCCAGCAGTTACCTTCTGGGTTTCTCCAACACAGATACGCAGTATTTT. This translates into CASSYLLGFSNTDTQYF.

In this sample, this clonotype turned up many times. The chain joins TRBV24-1 to TRBJ1-1; D unclear. The CDR3 totals 11 residues. Germline CDR1 is KGHDR and CDR2 is SFDVKD. Trimming took 5 bases from V and 6 from J, leaving 6 bases between them. The CDR3 nucleotides read TGTGCCACCAGTGTGGGCGCTGAAGCTTTCTTT. Translation: CATSVGAEAFF.

This clonotype came up a few times. V and J are TRBV4-1 and TRBJ1-5; unclear D gene. The length of the CDR3 is 15 residues. V lost 1 base, J lost 3 bases, and 10 bases lay in between. Germline loops: CDR1 MGHRA, CDR2 YSYEKL. The CDR3 sequence: CASSQGGSYNQPQHF. Here the CDR3 DNA reads TGCGCCAGCAGCCAAGGTGGCAGCTACAATCAGCCCCAGCATTTT.

This clonotype was observed many times. This sequence joins TRBV9 and TRBJ1-2, with D tentatively TRBD1 (6 bases). The CDR3 covers 15 residues. The ends were cut back, 3 bases at V and 4 bases at J, with 16 bases in the middle. Germline lookup yields CDR1 SGDLS and CDR2 YYNGEE. The CDR3 here is CASSALGQLIYGYTF. DNA for the CDR3: TGTGCCAGCAGCGCCCTTGGACAGCTTATCTATGGCTACACCTTC. The full variable domain, in which reference TRBV9 and TRBJ1-2 provide the parts outside the CDR3, is DSGVTQTPKHLITATGQRVTLRCSPRSGDLSVYWYQQSLDQGLQFLIQYYNGEERAKGNILERFSAQQFPDLHSELNLSSLELGDSALYFCASSALGQLIYGYTFGSGTRLTVV.

On this clonotype: This may stem from a read error, because a much larger clone lies one nucleotide away. The conserved final phenylalanine or tryptophan is absent from the CDR3, which likely points to a read error. The V call is TRBV24-1, the J call TRBJ2-4; TRBD1 might be the D (6 bases). V lost 4 bases and J 1 base, leaving 19 bases between the germline ends. Per the germline V gene, CDR1 is KGHDR and CDR2 is SFDVKD. CDR3 length equals 18 residues. The CDR3 DNA reads as TGTGCCACCAGTGAGTCACAGGAACAGGGTTTGGCCAAAAACATTCAGTACCTC. Translation: CATSESQEQGLAKNIQYL.

This clonotype was observed a handful of times. The chain has TRBV7-9 and TRBJ1-2; 7 bases line up with TRBD1. Trimming cost V 7 bases and J 4 bases; bases outside gene matches: 12. The CDR3 loop spans 15 amino acids. The germline V gene has CDR1 SEHNR and CDR2 FQNEAQ (reference sequence). The DNA of the CDR3 is TGTGCCAGCACCCCTCAAAGACAGGGCCCCTATGGCTACACCTTC. Its translation: CASTPQRQGPYGYTF.

This clonotype has only a few counts. A clone one base away is much larger, so this may be a read error. This chain joins TRBV5-5 and TRBJ2-3, with D unclear. Deletions cut 7 bases from V and 4 bases from J, with 7 bases between. Germline CDR1 and CDR2: SGHKS and YYEKEE (reference sequence). The CDR3 is 11 residues long. The CDR3 DNA reads TGTGCCAGCGGTGTGGCAGATACGCAGTATTTT. Translation: CASGVADTQYF.

This clonotype was counted at least ten times. The chain has TRBV2 and TRBJ2-3; D gene unclear. The V end lost 6 bases, the J end lost 2 bases, and 12 bases lay between the germline ends. The CDR3 spans 14 residues. The germline V gene has CDR1 SNHLY and CDR2 FYNNEI. CDR3 in DNA: TGTGCCAGCAGCCGCGCGGCGGCCACAGATACGCAGTATTTT. This sequence encodes CASSRAAATDTQYF. Supplemented by reference TRBV2 and TRBJ2-3, the full variable domain reads EPEVTQTPSHQVTQMGQEVILRCVPISNHLYFYWYRQILGQKVEFLVSFYNNEISEKSEIFDDQFSVERPDGSNFTLKIRSTKLEDSAMYFCASSRAAATDTQYFGPGTRLTVL.

This clonotype has just a few counts. The chain carries TRBV7-8 and TRBJ1-5; D not resolved. CDR1 and CDR2 from the germline V gene are SGHVS and FQNEAQ. The germline V and J ends were trimmed by 2 bases and 0 bases, with 14 bases remaining between them. CDR3 length equals 17 residues. Here the CDR3 reads CASSLRSQSNSNQPQHF. DNA of the CDR3: TGTGCCAGCAGCTTACGTTCCCAGTCAAATAGCAATCAGCCCCAGCATTTT.